The rows below give T cell receptor beta chains drawn from one sample of a study of OX40 agonist ivuxolimab in advanced cancers. Profiled with immunoSEQ multiplex PCR; TCRdb holds only in-frame clones, not every one. The profile shows tens of thousands of clones, approximately 80% of them singletons. The sample here was CD4+ or CD8+ T cells sorted from blood, taken in a trial of the OX40 agonist ivuxolimab. The receptors shown here come from an adult with an advanced solid tumor such as melanoma, head and neck, liver or kidney cancer. CDR3s include the opening cysteine and the closing phenylalanine or tryptophan. A D gene is named only where the DNA matches it firmly. Size is omitted from some rows. Given values are once, few, many or a class for expanded clones.

cdr3_length,clone_size,j_call,d_call,v_call,cdr3_aa,cdr3_nt
15,NA,TRBJ2-7,NA,TRBV18,CASSPPQASSYEQYF,TGTGCCAGCTCACCACCGCAGGCTAGCTCCTACGAGCAGTACTTC
15,NA,TRBJ1-5,NA,TRBV5-1,CASSLGSNGNQPQHF,TGCGCCAGCAGCTTGGGTAGTAACGGCAATCAGCCCCAGCATTTT
15,NA,TRBJ2-3,TRBD2,TRBV29-1,CSVELAGGPTDTQYF,TGCAGCGTTGAACTAGCGGGAGGGCCCACAGATACGCAGTATTTT
15,NA,TRBJ1-5,NA,TRBV27,CASKSGPKGNQPQHF,TGTGCCAGCAAGTCGGGGCCCAAAGGGAATCAGCCCCAGCATTTT
14,NA,TRBJ2-7,TRBD2,TRBV5-1,CASSPSLAGNEQYF,TGCGCCAGCAGCCCAAGTTTAGCGGGAAACGAGCAGTACTTC
17,NA,TRBJ2-3,TRBD2,TRBV14,CASSQFAGGSSTDTQYF,TGTGCCAGCAGCCAATTCGCGGGAGGGTCTAGCACAGATACGCAGTATTTT
14,NA,TRBJ2-7,NA,TRBV14,CASSQAEGSYEQYF,TGTGCCAGCAGCCAAGCGGAGGGCTCTTACGAGCAGTACTTC
12,NA,TRBJ1-1,NA,TRBV7-6,CASSKGLGEAFF,TGTGCCAGCAGCAAGGGATTGGGTGAAGCTTTCTTT
18,NA,TRBJ1-2,TRBD1,TRBV4-1,CASSQEVGTGGGGYGYTF,TGCGCCAGCAGCCAAGAAGTTGGGACAGGGGGTGGCGGGTATGGCTACACCTTC
15,few,TRBJ1-1,NA,TRBV6-5,CASSFTRREITEAFF,TGTGCCAGCAGTTTCACCCGGAGGGAGATCACTGAAGCTTTCTTT
11,NA,TRBJ2-1,NA,TRBV30,CAYLTDNEQFF,TGTGCCTATCTTACGGACAATGAGCAGTTCTTC
14,NA,TRBJ2-1,NA,TRBV27,CASSFGRGGSEQFF,TGTGCCAGCAGTTTCGGCAGGGGGGGGAGTGAGCAGTTCTTC
16,NA,TRBJ2-3,TRBD2,TRBV27,CASSPGTSVSTDTQYF,TGTGCCAGCAGCCCCGGGACTAGCGTCTCCACAGATACGCAGTATTTT
14,NA,TRBJ2-2,TRBD2,TRBV6-9,CATRLAEHTGELFF,TGTGCCACCAGACTAGCGGAGCATACCGGGGAGCTGTTTTTT
15,NA,TRBJ2-7,NA,TRBV5-5,CASSPALGQTYEQYF,TGTGCCAGCAGCCCCGCCTTGGGGCAGACCTACGAGCAGTACTTC